A single sample is the source of the 19 T cell receptor beta chains below, sequenced in a study of blood T cell repertoires in COVID-19. Assay used: immunoSEQ multiplex PCR; TCRdb lists only in-frame clones, some missing. The sample has 310,000 or so clones, around 89% seen once. Sequencing used PBMCs or T cells enriched from blood (not recorded which). The receptors derive from a woman in her late teens or twenties with acute COVID-19.

This chain joins TRBV11-2 and TRBJ2-1, with 9 bases aligning to TRBD2. Germline assignment: CDR1 SGHAT and CDR2 FQNNGV. The V gene end was trimmed by 1 base and the J gene end by 7 bases; junction bases not matched to a gene: 8. The CDR3 totals 16 residues. CDR3: CASSLAYSGSGNEQFF. The CDR3 DNA sequence: TGTGCCAGCAGCTTAGCCTATAGCGGGAGTGGGAATGAGCAGTTCTTC.

This chain uses TRBV7-3 with TRBJ2-7; tentative D call: TRBD2 (6 bases). CDR1 SGHTA and CDR2 FQGTGA come from the germline V gene. The CDR3 runs to 15 residues. Trimming shortened V by 0 bases and J by 5 bases, and 14 bases separated the two germline ends. The CDR3 DNA sequence: TGTGCCAGCAGCTTAACCCCGGCACAGCGGGACGAGCAGTACTTC. Amino acid sequence: CASSLTPAQRDEQYF.

This chain joins TRBV19 and TRBJ1-2, with 7 bases identical to TRBD1. V was clipped by 5 bases and J by 2 bases; unmatched bases: 14. This CDR3 comprises 17 residues. The germline CDR1 and CDR2 sequences are LNHDA and SQIVND (reference sequence). CDR3 DNA: TGTGCCAGTAGTCTCAACCACGGGACAGCGTCAAACTATGGCTACACCTTC. Protein product: CASSLNHGTASNYGYTF.

This clone appeared once. V is TRBV5-4 and J is TRBJ1-2; 7 bases are shared with TRBD1. The germline gives CDR1 SGHNT, CDR2 YYREEE (reference sequence). J lost 6 bases, V lost 3 bases, and 5 bases had no gene match. There are 13 residues in the CDR3. For the CDR3, the DNA is TGTGCCAGCAGCTCACCTACAGGGGATGGCTACACCTTC. Its protein product is CASSSPTGDGYTF.

The V gene is TRBV11-2, the J gene TRBJ1-5; D ambiguous. The CDR3 runs 15 residues. Germline CDR1 is SGHAT and CDR2 is FQNNGV. V dropped 0 bases and J dropped 3 bases, with 9 bases sitting between them. The CDR3 DNA is TGTGCCAGCAGCTTAGATTCCGGGGACAATCAGCCCCAGCATTTT. This gives the protein CASSLDSGDNQPQHF.

This chain links TRBV12-5 with TRBJ2-5; D possibly corresponds to TRBD2 (5 bases). Between the trimmed V and J ends, which lost 1 base and 9 bases, there was a span of 15 bases. This CDR3 contains 14 residues. Germline CDR1 and CDR2: LGHNT and FRNRAP. The CDR3 sequence is CASGLDEGGKAQYF. As DNA, the CDR3 is TGTGCTAGTGGTTTGGACGAGGGTGGGAAGGCCCAGTACTTC.

The chain couples TRBV5-4 to TRBJ1-1; D possibly corresponds to TRBD1 (5 bases). The germline CDR1 and CDR2 sequences are SGHNT and YYREEE (reference sequence). This CDR3 contains 12 residues. Trimming took off 4 bases at V and 5 bases at J, with 9 bases between the two ends. The CDR3 bases are TGTGCCAGCAGCGGGGACTGGACTGAAGCTTTCTTT. Protein sequence: CASSGDWTEAFF.

The V and J genes are TRBV7-6 and TRBJ2-2; 7 bases agree with TRBD1. The CDR3 consists of 15 residues. Unmatched junction bases numbered 6, after V lost 8 bases and J lost 0 bases. CDR1 is SGHVS, CDR2 FNYEAQ, per germline. This CDR3 reads CASQTGTANTGELFF. In DNA, the CDR3 is TGTGCCAGCCAAACCGGGACAGCGAACACCGGGGAGCTGTTTTTT. Complete variable domain (other parts from reference TRBV7-6 and TRBJ2-2): GAGVSQSPRYKVTKRGQDVALRCDPISGHVSLYWYRQALGQGPEFLTYFNYEAQQDKSGLPNDRFSAERPEGSISTLTIQRTEQRDSAMYRCASQTGTANTGELFFGEGSRLTVL.

The gene calls are TRBV7-8 and TRBJ2-1; 9 bases are shared with TRBD2. Trimming cost V 8 bases and J 4 bases; bases outside gene matches: 12. This CDR3 has 16 amino acids. The germline V gene encodes CDR1 SGHVS and CDR2 FQNEAQ. This chain's CDR3 is CASARLASGNYNEQFF. CDR3 DNA: TGTGCCAGCGCCCGCCTGGCTAGCGGGAATTACAATGAGCAGTTCTTC. Variable domain in full (rest from reference TRBV7-8 and TRBJ2-1): GAGVSQSPRYKVAKRGQDVALRCDPISGHVSLFWYQQALGQGPEFLTYFQNEAQLDKSGLPSDRFFAERPEGSVSTLKIQRTQQEDSAVYLCASARLASGNYNEQFFGPGTRLTVL.

This chain connects TRBV6-5 to TRBJ1-1, with no clear D. Germline V gives CDR1 MNHEY, CDR2 SVGAGI. The V end was cut by 3 bases, the J end by 1 base, with 9 bases between. The CDR3 is 14 amino acids. This CDR3 is CASSYSRGNTEAFF. CDR3 DNA: TGTGCCAGCAGTTATTCGCGTGGGAACACTGAAGCTTTCTTT.

The chain links TRBV7-9 to TRBJ1-2; 8 bases are shared with TRBD1. With V trimmed by 1 base and J by 5 bases, 12 bases remained unmatched. CDR1 SEHNR and CDR2 FQNEAQ come from the germline V gene (reference sequence). The CDR3 is made up of 17 amino acids. Here the CDR3 reads CASSLVSRGPVPYGYTF. CDR3 DNA sequence: TGTGCCAGCAGCTTAGTTAGCAGGGGGCCGGTACCATATGGCTACACCTTC.

This clone appeared once. The chain has TRBV19 and TRBJ2-1; 7 bases line up with TRBD1. Germline V gene data show CDR1 as LNHDA and CDR2 as SQIVND (reference sequence). This CDR3 has 14 residues. With V trimmed by 4 bases and J by 6 bases, 6 bases remained unmatched. CDR3 loop: CASSTHRGPNEQFF. CDR3 nucleotides: TGTGCCAGTAGTACCCACAGGGGTCCCAATGAGCAGTTCTTC.

The rearrangement links TRBV30 to TRBJ1-6; maybe TRBD1 (5 bases). Trimming pared 5 bases from V and 7 bases from J, leaving 15 bases between. Germline CDR1 reads GTSNPN; CDR2 reads SVGIG (reference sequence). The CDR3 is 14 residues long. This CDR3 reads CAWVGGGGNSPLHF. The CDR3 DNA reads TGTGCCTGGGTAGGCGGGGGTGGCAATTCACCCCTCCACTTT.

The gene calls are TRBV28 and TRBJ2-1, with 13 bases matching TRBD2. From germline, CDR1 is MDHEN and CDR2 SYDVKM. The CDR3 is made up of 15 amino acids. V dropped 11 bases and J dropped 6; count of bases not matched to a gene: 10. CDR3 nucleotide sequence: TGTGCCTCCCGCCGGGGACTAGCGGGGTCCAATGAGCAGTTCTTC. This encodes CASRRGLAGSNEQFF.

The chain joins TRBV6-5 to TRBJ2-7; 10 nucleotides match TRBD2. CDR3 size: 14 residues. CDR1 MNHEY and CDR2 SVGAGI come from the germline V gene. Trimming at V came to 5 bases and at J to 2 bases, leaving 3 bases not matched to a gene. This chain's CDR3 is CASSNGLAAYEQYF. The CDR3 DNA reads TGTGCCAGCAGTAACGGACTAGCGGCCTACGAGCAGTACTTC.

This clone showed up just once. The chain is built from TRBV29-1 and TRBJ2-7; 14 positions agree with TRBD2. V lost 8 bases to trimming and J lost 5 bases; unmatched junction nucleotides: 8. This CDR3 spans 14 amino acids. Germline V lookup: CDR1 SQVTM, CDR2 ANQGSEA. The CDR3: CSCGLAGGTNEQYF. CDR3 DNA: TGCAGCTGCGGACTAGCGGGAGGTACCAACGAGCAGTACTTC.

The J gene is TRBJ2-3, the V gene TRBV5-4; D gene unclear. CDR3 length equals 13 residues. Per the germline V gene, CDR1 is SGHNT and CDR2 is YYREEE (reference sequence). V lost 2 bases to trimming and J lost 5 bases, with 9 bases between them. CDR3 DNA: TGTGCCAGCAGCTTACGGGTTGGAGATACGCAGTATTTT. Amino acid sequence: CASSLRVGDTQYF.

The chain joins TRBV6-5 to TRBJ1-2, with TRBD1 identical over 7 bases. The CDR3 spans 14 residues. CDR1 is MNHEY, CDR2 SVGAGI, per germline. The V and J ends lost 6 bases and 4 bases, in that order; junction bases with no gene match: 8. CDR3 DNA sequence: TGTGCCAGCAGGGACCGGGACAGACTCTATGGCTACACCTTC. It codes for CASRDRDRLYGYTF.

This clone was counted a few times. The chain joins TRBV23-1 to TRBJ1-1; D uncertain. TRBV23-1 is an open reading frame whose function is uncertain. V was trimmed by 6 bases and J by 0 bases, leaving 8 bases between them. This CDR3 contains 13 residues. The CDR3 is CASSRQVNTEAFF. The CDR3 DNA is TGCGCCAGCAGCCGACAAGTGAACACTGAAGCTTTCTTT.